The 13 T cell receptor beta chains below all came from one sample that was sequenced in a study of siplizumab effects on memory and regulatory T cells. The method was immunoSEQ multiplex PCR; TCRdb's version includes in-frame clones alone and lacks a portion of them. The table shows 75,000 to 100,000 clones, with about 94% occurring only once. The material sequenced was non-Treg CD4+ T cells sorted from blood. The receptors originated from a human donor in good health.

This clone was found a few times. The chain recombines TRBV5-1 with TRBJ1-5; TRBD1 matches 11 bases. This CDR3 contains 18 residues. Germline CDR1 is SGHRS and CDR2 is YFSETQ. Trimming cost V 0 bases and J 3 bases; bases outside gene matches: 8. CDR3 bases: TGCGCCAGCAGCTTGGGACCGGGGACAGGGGGTTTCAATCAGCCCCAGCATTTT. This sequence encodes CASSLGPGTGGFNQPQHF.

The chain couples TRBV19 to TRBJ1-1; the D gene is possibly TRBD1 (6 bases). CDR3 length equals 15 residues. Looked up from germline, CDR1 is LNHDA and CDR2 is SQIVND (reference sequence). The germline V and J ends were trimmed by 6 bases and 0 bases, with 14 bases remaining between them. CDR3 nucleotides: TGTGCCAGTAGGCGGGGGCTCGATATGAACACTGAAGCTTTCTTT. It yields the protein CASRRGLDMNTEAFF.

V and J are TRBV18 and TRBJ2-3; D remains unclear. The CDR3 loop spans 15 amino acids. Germline assignment: CDR1 KGHSH and CDR2 LQKENI. Trimming cost V 1 base and J 0 bases, with 8 bases left between them. CDR3 sequence reads: CASSPLGTSTDTQYF. The CDR3 DNA reads as TGTGCCAGCTCACCACTGGGCACCAGCACAGATACGCAGTATTTT.

The CDR3 spells CASTALGNQPQHF. The DNA for the CDR3 is TGTGCCAGCACAGCGCTGGGCAATCAGCCCCAGCATTTT. The chain links TRBV28 to TRBJ1-5; D remains ambiguous. Germline V gives CDR1 MDHEN, CDR2 SYDVKM. Trimming took off 7 bases at V and 2 bases at J, with 9 bases between the two ends. The CDR3 is made up of 13 amino acids.

The rearrangement joins TRBV11-2 to TRBJ2-2; weak D call: TRBD1 (5 bases). Germline CDR1 and CDR2: SGHAT and FQNNGV. This CDR3 is built from 16 residues. Trimming shortened V by 5 bases and J by 0 bases, and 13 bases separated the two germline ends. The CDR3 nucleotides read TGTGCCAGCAGCGCACACAGGAAGACGAACACCGGGGAGCTGTTTTTT. This gives the protein CASSAHRKTNTGELFF.

The count of this clone is one. The rearrangement uses TRBV9 and TRBJ2-7, with 14 bases matching TRBD2. Trimming at V came to 3 bases and at J to 3 bases, leaving 5 bases not matched to a gene. This CDR3 contains 16 residues. CDR1 is SGDLS and CDR2 is YYNGEE in the germline V gene. CDR3 in DNA: TGTGCCAGCAGCGCCGGGACTAGCGGGAGATACTACGAGCAGTACTTC. Amino acids: CASSAGTSGRYYEQYF.

CDR3 in DNA: TGTGCCAGCAGCTCCAATCGAGGACTGATTAATCAGCCCCAGCATTTT. Protein product: CASSSNRGLINQPQHF. The rearrangement uses TRBV7-9 and TRBJ1-5; D unclear. CDR3 size: 16 residues. Per germline, CDR1 SEHNR and CDR2 FQNEAQ (reference sequence). Between the trimmed V and J ends, which lost 4 bases and 4 bases, there was a span of 17 bases.

The V and J genes are TRBV4-2 and TRBJ2-7, with TRBD2 as a possible D gene (6 bases). The germline V gene encodes CDR1 LGHNA and CDR2 YNFKEQ. Trimming removed 3 bases at V and 7 bases at J, with 16 bases between. The CDR3 consists of 14 residues. The CDR3 protein is CASSQRLGAREQYF. In nucleotides, the CDR3 is TGTGCCAGCAGCCAGAGACTAGGAGCGAGAGAGCAGTACTTC.

The genes are TRBV7-8 and TRBJ1-3, with D uncertain. This CDR3 contains 16 residues. Trimming shortened V by 6 bases and J by 4 bases, and 19 bases separated the two germline ends. Germline V lookup: CDR1 SGHVS, CDR2 FQNEAQ. The CDR3 region is CASRRRPLQAGNTIYF. The CDR3 DNA sequence: TGTGCCAGCAGGAGAAGGCCCCTCCAAGCAGGAAACACCATATATTTT.

This chain joins TRBV11-2 and TRBJ2-7; 9 positions match TRBD2. This CDR3 has 14 residues. V was clipped by 1 base and J by 7 bases; unmatched bases: 5. Germline V gene lookup returns CDR1 SGHAT and CDR2 FQNNGV. CDR3 in amino acids: CASSLVAGVGEQYF. DNA of the CDR3: TGTGCCAGCAGCTTAGTAGCGGGAGTAGGGGAGCAGTACTTC.

The V call is TRBV6-5, the J call TRBJ2-7; D may be TRBD2 (6 bases). Trimming took off 2 bases at V and 4 bases at J, with 15 bases between the two ends. CDR3 length: 15 amino acids. From germline, CDR1 is MNHEY and CDR2 SVGAGI. CDR3 bases: TGTGCCAGCAGTTACACCTCACGGGGGAAGTACGAGCAGTACTTC. The encoded protein is CASSYTSRGKYEQYF.

The V and J genes are TRBV5-1 and TRBJ2-2; 9 positions agree with TRBD2. The germline gives CDR1 SGHRS, CDR2 YFSETQ. The CDR3 contains 17 residues. V shed 6 bases and J 2 bases; nucleotides not matched to a gene: 11. The CDR3 loop is CASTSLLAGINTGELFF. The CDR3 region has the DNA TGCGCCAGCACCTCGTTGCTAGCGGGGATCAACACCGGGGAGCTGTTTTTT.

In nucleotides, the CDR3 is TGCGCCAGCAGCTTAGGGGGAGGCTGGGAGTACACTGAAGCTTTCTTT. This sequence encodes CASSLGGGWEYTEAFF. The J gene is TRBJ1-1, the V gene TRBV5-1; maybe TRBD1 (6 bases). Germline CDR1 and CDR2: SGHRS and YFSETQ. The CDR3 length is 16 residues. Trimming shortened V by 2 bases and J by 3 bases, and 17 bases separated the two germline ends.